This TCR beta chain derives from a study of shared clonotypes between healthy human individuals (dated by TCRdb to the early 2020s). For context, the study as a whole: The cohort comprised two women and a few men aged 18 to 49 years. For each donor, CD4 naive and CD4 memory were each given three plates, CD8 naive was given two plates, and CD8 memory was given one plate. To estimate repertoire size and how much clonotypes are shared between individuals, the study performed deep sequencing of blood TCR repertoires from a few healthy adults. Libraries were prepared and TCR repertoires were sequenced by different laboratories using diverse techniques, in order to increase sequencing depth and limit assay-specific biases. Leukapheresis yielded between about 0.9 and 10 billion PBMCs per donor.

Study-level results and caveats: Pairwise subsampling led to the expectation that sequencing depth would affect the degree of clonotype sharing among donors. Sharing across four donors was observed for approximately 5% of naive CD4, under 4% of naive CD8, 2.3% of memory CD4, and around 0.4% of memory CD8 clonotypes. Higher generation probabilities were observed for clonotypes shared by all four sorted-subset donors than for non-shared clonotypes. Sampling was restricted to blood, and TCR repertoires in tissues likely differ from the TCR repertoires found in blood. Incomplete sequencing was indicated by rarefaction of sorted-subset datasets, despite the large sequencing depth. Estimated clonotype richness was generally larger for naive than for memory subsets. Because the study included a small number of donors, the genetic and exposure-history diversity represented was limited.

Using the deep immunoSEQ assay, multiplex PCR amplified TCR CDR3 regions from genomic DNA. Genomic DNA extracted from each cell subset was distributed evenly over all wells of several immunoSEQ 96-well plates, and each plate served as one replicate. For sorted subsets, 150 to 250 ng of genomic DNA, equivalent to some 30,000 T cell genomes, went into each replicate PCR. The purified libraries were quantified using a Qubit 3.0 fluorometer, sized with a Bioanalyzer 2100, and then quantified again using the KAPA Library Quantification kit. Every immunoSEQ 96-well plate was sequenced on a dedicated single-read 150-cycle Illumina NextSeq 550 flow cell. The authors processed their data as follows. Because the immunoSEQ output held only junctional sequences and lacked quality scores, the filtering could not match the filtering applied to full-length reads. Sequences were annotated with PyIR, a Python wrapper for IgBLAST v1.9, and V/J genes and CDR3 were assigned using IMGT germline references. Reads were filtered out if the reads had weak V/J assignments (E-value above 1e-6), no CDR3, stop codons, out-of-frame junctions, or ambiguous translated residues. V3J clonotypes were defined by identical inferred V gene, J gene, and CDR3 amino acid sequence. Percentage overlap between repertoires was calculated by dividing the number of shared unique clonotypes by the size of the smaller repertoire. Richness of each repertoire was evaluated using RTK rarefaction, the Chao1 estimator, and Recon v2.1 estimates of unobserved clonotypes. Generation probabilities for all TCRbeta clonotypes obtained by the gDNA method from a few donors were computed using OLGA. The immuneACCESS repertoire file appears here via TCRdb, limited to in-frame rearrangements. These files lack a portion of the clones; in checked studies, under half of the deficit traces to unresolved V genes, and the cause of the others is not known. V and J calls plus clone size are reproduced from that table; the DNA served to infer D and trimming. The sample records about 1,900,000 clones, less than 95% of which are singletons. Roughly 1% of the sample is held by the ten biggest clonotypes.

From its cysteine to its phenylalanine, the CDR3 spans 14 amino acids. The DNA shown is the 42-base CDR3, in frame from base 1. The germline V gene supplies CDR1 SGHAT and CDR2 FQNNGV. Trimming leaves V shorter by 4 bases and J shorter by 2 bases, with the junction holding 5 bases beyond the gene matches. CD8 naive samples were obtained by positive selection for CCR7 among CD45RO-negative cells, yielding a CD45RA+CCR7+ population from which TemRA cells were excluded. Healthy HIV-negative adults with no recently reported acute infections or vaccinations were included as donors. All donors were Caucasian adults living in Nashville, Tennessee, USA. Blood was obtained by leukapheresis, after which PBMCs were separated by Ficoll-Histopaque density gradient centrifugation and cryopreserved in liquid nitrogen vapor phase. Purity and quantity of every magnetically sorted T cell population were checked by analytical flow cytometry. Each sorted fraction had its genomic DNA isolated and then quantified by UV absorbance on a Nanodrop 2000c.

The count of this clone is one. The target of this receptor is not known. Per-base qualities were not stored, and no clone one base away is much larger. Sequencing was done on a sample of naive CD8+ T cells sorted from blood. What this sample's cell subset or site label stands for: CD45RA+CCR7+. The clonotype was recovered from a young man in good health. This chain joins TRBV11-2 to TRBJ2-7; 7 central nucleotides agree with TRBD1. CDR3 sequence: CASSYPGTAYEQYF. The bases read TGTGCCAGCAGCTACCCCGGGACAGCCTACGAGCAGTACTTC.